A single sample gave rise to the 19 T cell receptor beta chains below, sequenced in a study of CD8 T cells in Susac syndrome. An input of about 0.45 to 1 ug of RNA was subjected to reverse transcription using random hexamers. TCRdb re-called the immunoSEQ multiplex PCR reads with MiXCR, one entry per CDR3 protein. The sample shows about 89,000 distinct CDR3 sequences, 85% to 95% of them seen only once. The sequenced material came from CD8+ T cells from PBMCs. The receptors originated from a human donor in good health.

The chain couples TRBV4-1 to TRBJ2-7; D gene unclear. This CDR3 has 16 residues. Germline loops: CDR1 MGHRA, CDR2 YSYEKL. V lost 0 bases and J 7 bases, leaving 19 bases between the germline ends. The CDR3 DNA reads TGCGCCAGCAGCCAAGATCAAGAGACCAAGTCTCGGGAGCAGTACTTC. This encodes CASSQDQETKSREQYF.

The rearrangement uses TRBV18 and TRBJ1-1; no reliable D call. The CDR3 consists of 13 residues. The germline V gene encodes CDR1 KGHSH and CDR2 LQKENI. V was clipped by 3 bases and J by 1 base, with 6 bases between them. CDR3 coding DNA: TGTGCCAGCTCACCGCCAGCGAACACTGAAGCTTTCTTT. This translates into CASSPPANTEAFF.

The chain employs TRBV30 and TRBJ2-1; 8 nucleotides line up with TRBD2. Trimming at V came to 8 bases and at J to 6 bases, leaving 12 bases not matched to a gene. This CDR3 is 14 amino acids long. The germline CDR1 and CDR2 sequences are GTSNPN and SVGIG (reference sequence). The CDR3 DNA reads as TGTGCCCAAGAAATAGCGGGGCGTTCCAATGAGCAGTTCTTC. It encodes CAQEIAGRSNEQFF.

The J gene is TRBJ2-7, the V gene TRBV6-2 or TRBV6-3; D not certain. The CDR3 has 11 residues. Trimming took 8 bases from V and 2 from J, leaving 7 bases between them. Germline CDR1 and CDR2: MNHEY and SVGEGT. The CDR3 protein is CASRAAYEQYF. In DNA form, the CDR3 reads TGTGCCAGCCGGGCCGCCTACGAGCAGTACTTC.

This clonotype was detected only a few times. The J gene is TRBJ2-2, the V gene TRBV7-3; D unclear. Trimming left V 4 bases short and J 5 bases short, with 5 bases between. CDR3 length: 12 residues. Germline CDR1 and CDR2: SGHTA and FQGTGA. The CDR3 sequence is CASSYRTGELFF. The DNA of the CDR3 is TGTGCCAGCAGCTATCGAACCGGGGAGCTGTTTTTT.

This clonotype appeared once. The genes are TRBV13 and TRBJ2-5; 8 nucleotides match TRBD2. Losses at the gene ends were 0 bases for V and 7 bases for J; bases not matched to a gene: 1. This CDR3 has 13 residues. Germline V gives CDR1 PRHDT, CDR2 FYEKMQ (reference sequence). Here the CDR3 DNA reads TGTGCCAGCAGCTTAGGAGCGGGGGTGACCCAGTACTTC. Protein sequence: CASSLGAGVTQYF.

The V gene is TRBV13, the J gene TRBJ2-1; TRBD1 matches at 8 bases. Per germline, CDR1 PRHDT and CDR2 FYEKMQ (reference sequence). This CDR3 has 14 amino acids. The V segment lost 5 bases and the J segment 4 bases; nucleotides outside the gene matches: 4. CDR3 in amino acids: CASSPGQAYNEQFF. Here the CDR3 DNA reads TGTGCCAGCAGCCCGGGACAGGCTTACAATGAGCAGTTCTTC.

The J gene is TRBJ1-5, the V gene TRBV5-6; 9 bases match TRBD1. Germline trimming cut 4 bases from V and 4 bases from J; bases unmatched to any gene: 3. CDR1 is SGHDT, CDR2 YYEEEE, per germline. The CDR3 has 14 amino acids. The CDR3 bases are TGTGCCAGCAGCCGCGGGACAGGGAATCAGCCCCAGCATTTT. It codes for CASSRGTGNQPQHF.

This chain uses TRBV12-3 or TRBV12-4 with TRBJ2-5; a weak D match, TRBD1 (8 bases). The CDR3 loop spans 13 amino acids. The V end lost 6 bases, the J end lost 5 bases, and 13 bases lay between the germline ends. The CDR3 DNA sequence: TGTGCCAGCAGCCCACAGGGGGGGGAGACCCAGTACTTC. Translating it yields CASSPQGGETQYF.

The DNA for the CDR3 is TGTGCTAGTGGTTTGGTAATGGACGAGCAGTACTTC. Its translation is CASGLVMDEQYF. The chain recombines TRBV12-5 with TRBJ2-7; D not resolved. There are 12 residues in the CDR3. V was cut by 0 bases and J by 5 bases, with 5 bases left in between. Per germline, CDR1 LGHNT and CDR2 FRNRAP. Drawing the rest from reference TRBV12-5 and TRBJ2-7, the complete variable domain is DARVTQTPRHKVTEMGQEVTMRCQPILGHNTVFWYRQTMMQGLELLAYFRNRAPLDDSGMPKDRFSAEMPDATLATLKIQPSEPRDSAVYFCASGLVMDEQYFGPGTRLTVT.

This clonotype was seen only a few times. The CDR3 DNA reads TGTGCCAGCAGTAGGACAGGCTCCTACGAGCAGTACTTC. This sequence encodes CASSRTGSYEQYF. This chain connects TRBV2 to TRBJ2-7, with 7 positions matching TRBD1. Looked up from germline, CDR1 is SNHLY and CDR2 is FYNNEI. V trimming: 5 bases; J trimming: 0 bases; junction bases outside the gene matches: 1. The CDR3 loop spans 13 amino acids.

The chain employs TRBV7-6 and TRBJ2-3; D tentatively fits TRBD1 or TRBD2 (6 bases each). Trimming removed 4 bases from V and 0 bases from J, with 14 bases in between. This CDR3 has 16 residues. The germline V gene encodes CDR1 SGHVS and CDR2 FNYEAQ. This CDR3 is CASSSEGGPSTDTQYF. CDR3 nucleotide sequence: TGTGCCAGCAGCTCCGAGGGGGGCCCTAGCACAGATACGCAGTATTTT.

The rearrangement links TRBV14 to TRBJ1-4, with TRBD1 matching 7 bases. CDR3 size: 14 residues. The ends lost 0 bases at V and 8 bases at J; junction bases unmatched: 3. Per germline, CDR1 SGHDN and CDR2 FVKESK. The CDR3 sequence is CASSQDRGPEKLFF. Written as DNA, the CDR3 is TGTGCCAGCAGCCAAGATAGGGGGCCGGAAAAACTGTTTTTT.

V usage is TRBV25-1 and J usage is TRBJ1-1; D is perhaps TRBD1 (5 bases). CDR3 length equals 15 residues. V lost 1 base to trimming and J lost 2 bases, with 11 bases between them. The V gene's germline CDR1 is MGHDK and CDR2 SYGVNS. The DNA for the CDR3 is TGTGCCAGCAGTGAATCGAGGCAGGGAAACACTGAAGCTTTCTTT. It translates to CASSESRQGNTEAFF.

J is TRBJ1-4 and V is TRBV9; D gene ambiguous. The germline V and J ends were trimmed by 1 base and 8 bases, with 15 bases remaining between them. The CDR3 is made up of 15 amino acids. Germline CDR1 and CDR2: SGDLS and YYNGEE. CDR3 loop: CASSVRGAGPEKLFF. In nucleotides, the CDR3 is TGTGCCAGCAGCGTACGTGGAGCCGGGCCGGAAAAACTGTTTTTT.

The V and J genes are TRBV29-1 and TRBJ2-7; 8 bases line up with TRBD1. The V and J ends lost 1 base and 2 bases, in that order; junction bases with no gene match: 10. The CDR3 is 16 amino acids. Germline assignment: CDR1 SQVTM and CDR2 ANQGSEA. CDR3 in amino acids: CSVEALTGALTYEQYF. Written as DNA, the CDR3 is TGCAGCGTTGAAGCCCTGACAGGGGCCCTTACCTACGAGCAGTACTTC.

The chain links TRBV7-2 to TRBJ1-1; a weak D match, TRBD1 (5 bases). The CDR3 runs 15 residues. Per the germline V gene, CDR1 is SGHTA and CDR2 is FQGNSA. The V end was cut by 1 base, the J end by 0 bases, with 9 bases between. CDR3 nucleotides: TGTGCCAGCAGCTTAGGTGGGGACTTGAACACTGAAGCTTTCTTT. Protein product: CASSLGGDLNTEAFF.

The CDR3 spells CASQLEDRNTDTQYF. Written as DNA, the CDR3 is TGTGCCAGCCAGCTTGAGGACAGGAACACAGATACGCAGTATTTT. The gene calls are TRBV11-2 and TRBJ2-3, with 7 bases fitting TRBD1. V gave up 8 bases and J gave up 2 bases; unmatched junction bases: 10. The CDR3 totals 15 residues. In germline, CDR1 is SGHAT, CDR2 FQNNGV.

This chain links TRBV5-1 with TRBJ1-1; TRBD1 might be the D (6 bases). Germline CDR1 and CDR2: SGHRS and YFSETQ. This CDR3 has 13 residues. Trimming took 2 bases from V and 4 from J, leaving 9 bases between them. The CDR3 region is CASSLQGFTEAFF. Written as DNA, the CDR3 is TGCGCCAGCAGCTTACAGGGATTCACTGAAGCTTTCTTT.